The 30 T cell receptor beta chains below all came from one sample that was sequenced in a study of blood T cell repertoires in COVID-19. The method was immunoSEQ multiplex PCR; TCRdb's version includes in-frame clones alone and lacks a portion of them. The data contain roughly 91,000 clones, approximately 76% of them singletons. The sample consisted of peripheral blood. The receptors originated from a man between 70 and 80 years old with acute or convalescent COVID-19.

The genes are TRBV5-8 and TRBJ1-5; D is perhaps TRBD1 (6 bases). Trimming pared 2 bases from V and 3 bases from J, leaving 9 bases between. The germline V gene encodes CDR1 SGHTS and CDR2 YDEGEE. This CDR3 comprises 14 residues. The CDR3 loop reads CASSFDRNNQPQHF. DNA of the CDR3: TGTGCCAGCAGCTTCGACAGGAACAATCAGCCCCAGCATTTT.

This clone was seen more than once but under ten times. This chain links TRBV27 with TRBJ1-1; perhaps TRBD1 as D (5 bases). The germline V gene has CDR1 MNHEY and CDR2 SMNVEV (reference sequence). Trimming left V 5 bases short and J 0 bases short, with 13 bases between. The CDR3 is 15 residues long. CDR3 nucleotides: TGTGCCAGCAGTCGCGACAGCCCTATGAACACTGAAGCTTTCTTT. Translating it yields CASSRDSPMNTEAFF.

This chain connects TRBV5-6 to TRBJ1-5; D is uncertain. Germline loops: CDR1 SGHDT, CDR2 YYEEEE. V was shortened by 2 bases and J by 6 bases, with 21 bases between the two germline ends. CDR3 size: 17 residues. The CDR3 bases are TGTGCCAGCAGCTTTTCTCGACGTTTGAGGATGAGTCAGCCCCAGCATTTT. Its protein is CASSFSRRLRMSQPQHF.

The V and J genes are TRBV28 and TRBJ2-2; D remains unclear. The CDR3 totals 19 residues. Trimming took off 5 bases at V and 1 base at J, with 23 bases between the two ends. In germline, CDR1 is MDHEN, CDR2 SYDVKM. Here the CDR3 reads CASSVPGARDPVNTGELFF. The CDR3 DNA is TGTGCCAGCAGTGTACCGGGTGCCCGAGACCCCGTGAACACCGGGGAGCTGTTTTTT.

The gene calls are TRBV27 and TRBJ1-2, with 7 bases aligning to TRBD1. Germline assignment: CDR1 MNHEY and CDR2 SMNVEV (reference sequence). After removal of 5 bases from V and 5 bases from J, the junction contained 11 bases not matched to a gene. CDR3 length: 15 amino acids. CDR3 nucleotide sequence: TGTGCCAGCAGTAAGCTTCCGGGACAGACTTATGGCTACACCTTC. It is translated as CASSKLPGQTYGYTF.

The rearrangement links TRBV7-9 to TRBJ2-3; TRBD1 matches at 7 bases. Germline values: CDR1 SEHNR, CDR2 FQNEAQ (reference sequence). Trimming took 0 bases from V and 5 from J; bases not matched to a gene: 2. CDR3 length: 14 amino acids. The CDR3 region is CASSLAAGGDTQYF. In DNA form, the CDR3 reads TGTGCCAGCAGCTTAGCGGCAGGGGGAGATACGCAGTATTTT. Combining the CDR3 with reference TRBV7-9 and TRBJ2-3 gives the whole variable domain DTGVSQNPRHKITKRGQNVTFRCDPISEHNRLYWYRQTLGQGPEFLTYFQNEAQLEKSRLLSDRFSAERPKGSFSTLEIQRTEQGDSAMYLCASSLAAGGDTQYFGPGTRLTVL.

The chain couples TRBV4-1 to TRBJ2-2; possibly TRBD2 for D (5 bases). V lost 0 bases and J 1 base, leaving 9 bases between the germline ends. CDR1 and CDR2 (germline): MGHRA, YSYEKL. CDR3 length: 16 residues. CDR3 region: CASSQDPGVNTGELFF. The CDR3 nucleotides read TGCGCCAGCAGCCAAGACCCCGGGGTGAACACCGGGGAGCTGTTTTTT.

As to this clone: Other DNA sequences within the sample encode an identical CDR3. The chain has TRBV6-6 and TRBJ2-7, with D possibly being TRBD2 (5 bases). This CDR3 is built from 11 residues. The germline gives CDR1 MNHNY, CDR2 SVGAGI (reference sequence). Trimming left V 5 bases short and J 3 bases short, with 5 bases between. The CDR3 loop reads CASSEGYEQYV. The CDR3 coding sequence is TGTGCCAGCAGTGAGGGCTACGAGCAGTACGTC.

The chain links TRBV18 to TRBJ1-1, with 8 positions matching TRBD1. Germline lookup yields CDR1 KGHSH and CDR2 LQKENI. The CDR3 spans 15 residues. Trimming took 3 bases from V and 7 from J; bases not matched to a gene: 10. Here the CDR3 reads CASSPESGTGLEAFF. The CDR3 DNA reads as TGTGCCAGCTCACCGGAATCCGGGACAGGACTTGAAGCTTTCTTT.

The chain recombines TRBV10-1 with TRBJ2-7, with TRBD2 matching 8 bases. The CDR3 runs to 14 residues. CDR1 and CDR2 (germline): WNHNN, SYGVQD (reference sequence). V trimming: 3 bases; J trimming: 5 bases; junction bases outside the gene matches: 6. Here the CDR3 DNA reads TGCGCCAGCAGTGAAAGCGGGAGTCGAAACGAGCAGTACTTC. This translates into CASSESGSRNEQYF.

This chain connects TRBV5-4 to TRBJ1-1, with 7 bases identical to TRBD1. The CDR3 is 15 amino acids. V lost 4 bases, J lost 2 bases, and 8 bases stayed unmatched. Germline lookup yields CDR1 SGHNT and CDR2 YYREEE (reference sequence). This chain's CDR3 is CASSPPNRGNTEAFF. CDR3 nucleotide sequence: TGTGCCAGCAGCCCACCTAACAGGGGAAACACTGAAGCTTTCTTT.

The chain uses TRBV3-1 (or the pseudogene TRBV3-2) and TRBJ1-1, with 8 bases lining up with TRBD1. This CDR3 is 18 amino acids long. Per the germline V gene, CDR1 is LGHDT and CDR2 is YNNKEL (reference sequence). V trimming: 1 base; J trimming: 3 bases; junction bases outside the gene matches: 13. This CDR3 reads CASSQVRQGAKRDTEAFF. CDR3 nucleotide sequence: TGTGCCAGCAGCCAAGTTAGGCAGGGGGCAAAGAGGGACACTGAAGCTTTCTTT.

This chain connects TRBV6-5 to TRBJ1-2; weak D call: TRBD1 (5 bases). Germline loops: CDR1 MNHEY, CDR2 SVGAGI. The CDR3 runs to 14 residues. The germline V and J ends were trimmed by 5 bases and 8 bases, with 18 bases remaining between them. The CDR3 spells CASSTIDSLYGYTF. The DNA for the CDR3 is TGTGCCAGCAGTACCATAGACAGTTTATACGGCTACACCTTC.

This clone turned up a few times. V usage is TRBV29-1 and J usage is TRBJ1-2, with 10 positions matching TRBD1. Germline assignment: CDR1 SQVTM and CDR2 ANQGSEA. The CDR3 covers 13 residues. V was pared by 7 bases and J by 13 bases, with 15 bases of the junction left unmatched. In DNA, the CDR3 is TGCAGCGCTGACCGGGACAGGGGATACCCCGGCACCTTC. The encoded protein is CSADRDRGYPGTF.

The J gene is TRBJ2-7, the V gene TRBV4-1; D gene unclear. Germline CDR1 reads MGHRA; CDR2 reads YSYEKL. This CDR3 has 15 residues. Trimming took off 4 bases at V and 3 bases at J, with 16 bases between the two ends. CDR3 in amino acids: CASSPQPLALYEQYF. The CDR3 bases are TGCGCCAGCAGCCCCCAACCCTTGGCCCTCTACGAGCAGTACTTC.

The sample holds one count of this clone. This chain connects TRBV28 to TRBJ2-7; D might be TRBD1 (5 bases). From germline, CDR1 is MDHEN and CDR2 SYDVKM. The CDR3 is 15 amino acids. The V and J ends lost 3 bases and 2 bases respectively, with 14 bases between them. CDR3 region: CASSFQGLTPYEQYF. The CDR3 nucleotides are TGTGCCAGCAGTTTCCAGGGCCTGACGCCCTACGAGCAGTACTTC. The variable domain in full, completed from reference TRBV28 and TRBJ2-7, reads DVKVTQSSRYLVKRTGEKVFLECVQDMDHENMFWYRQDPGLGLRLIYFSYDVKMKEKGDIPEGYSVSREKKERFSLILESASTNQTSMYLCASSFQGLTPYEQYFGPGTRLTVT.

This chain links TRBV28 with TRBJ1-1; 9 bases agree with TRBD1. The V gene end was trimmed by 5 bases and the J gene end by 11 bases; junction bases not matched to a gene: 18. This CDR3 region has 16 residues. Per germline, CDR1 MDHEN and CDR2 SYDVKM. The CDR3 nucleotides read TGTGCCAGCAGTCGGGGACCGGGACAGGGTGGGGAAAAGGCTTTCTTT. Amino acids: CASSRGPGQGGEKAFF.

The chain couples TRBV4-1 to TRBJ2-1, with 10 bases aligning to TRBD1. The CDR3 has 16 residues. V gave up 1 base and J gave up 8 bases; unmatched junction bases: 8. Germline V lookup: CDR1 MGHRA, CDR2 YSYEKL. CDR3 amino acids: CASSQGVGQGSDEQFF. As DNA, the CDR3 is TGCGCCAGCAGCCAAGGAGTGGGACAGGGGAGCGATGAGCAGTTCTTC.

The CDR3 coding sequence is TGCGCCAGCAGTGAGGGTCGGACGTCGGGAGAAAAACTGTTTTTT. Translating it yields CASSEGRTSGEKLFF. V is TRBV10-2 and J is TRBJ1-4; no reliable D call. The CDR3 is 15 amino acids. V lost 2 bases and J 8 bases, leaving 15 bases between the germline ends. The V gene's germline CDR1 is WSHSY and CDR2 SAAADI.

The CDR3, as DNA: TGCAGCGTTAGGCCGACACAAGAGACCCAGTACTTC. Translated, it gives CSVRPTQETQYF. The chain employs TRBV29-1 and TRBJ2-5; no clear D gene. Trimming removed 5 bases at V and 2 bases at J, with 9 bases between. The CDR3 runs to 12 residues. Germline CDR1 reads SQVTM; CDR2 reads ANQGSEA.

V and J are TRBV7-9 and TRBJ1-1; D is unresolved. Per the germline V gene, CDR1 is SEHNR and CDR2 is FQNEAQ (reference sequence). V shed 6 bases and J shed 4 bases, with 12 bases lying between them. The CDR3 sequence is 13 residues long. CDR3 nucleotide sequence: TGTGCCAGCAGTTCTACTAGGAGCACTGAAGCTTTCTTT. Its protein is CASSSTRSTEAFF.

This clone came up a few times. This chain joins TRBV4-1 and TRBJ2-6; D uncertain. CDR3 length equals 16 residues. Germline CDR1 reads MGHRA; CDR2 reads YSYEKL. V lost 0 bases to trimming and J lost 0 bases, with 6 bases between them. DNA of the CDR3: TGCGCCAGCAGCCAAGATCAGGTCTCTGGGGCCAACGTCCTGACTTTC. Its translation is CASSQDQVSGANVLTF.

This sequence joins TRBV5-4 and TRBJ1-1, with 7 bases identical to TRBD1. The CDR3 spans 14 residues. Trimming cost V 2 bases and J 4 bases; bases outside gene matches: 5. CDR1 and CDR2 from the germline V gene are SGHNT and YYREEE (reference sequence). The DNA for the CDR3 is TGTGCCAGCAGCTTTAACAGGGGAGGCACTGAAGCTTTCTTT. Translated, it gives CASSFNRGGTEAFF.

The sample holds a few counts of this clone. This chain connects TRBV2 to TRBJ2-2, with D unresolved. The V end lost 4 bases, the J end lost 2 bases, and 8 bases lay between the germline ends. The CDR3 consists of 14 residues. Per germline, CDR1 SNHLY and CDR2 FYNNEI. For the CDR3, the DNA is TGTGCCAGCAGTGTCCTGGCTAACACCGGGGAGCTGTTTTTT. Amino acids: CASSVLANTGELFF.

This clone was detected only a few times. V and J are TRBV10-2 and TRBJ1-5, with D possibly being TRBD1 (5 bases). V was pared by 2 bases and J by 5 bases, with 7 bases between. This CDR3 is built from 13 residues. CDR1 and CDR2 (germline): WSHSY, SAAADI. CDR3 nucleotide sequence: TGCGCCAGCAGTGAGGGGGGGTATCAGCCCCAGCATTTT. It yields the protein CASSEGGYQPQHF.

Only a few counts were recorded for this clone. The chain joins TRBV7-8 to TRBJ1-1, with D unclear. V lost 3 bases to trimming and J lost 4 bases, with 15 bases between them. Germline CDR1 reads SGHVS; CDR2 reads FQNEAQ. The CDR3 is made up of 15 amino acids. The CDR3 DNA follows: TGTGCCAGCAGCTTCCCCGGAGATCGGAGCACTGAAGCTTTCTTT. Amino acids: CASSFPGDRSTEAFF.

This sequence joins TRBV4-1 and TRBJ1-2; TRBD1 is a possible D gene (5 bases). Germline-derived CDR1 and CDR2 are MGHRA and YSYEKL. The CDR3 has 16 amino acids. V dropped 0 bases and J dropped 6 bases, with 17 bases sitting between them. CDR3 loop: CASSQDTTRAGDGYTF. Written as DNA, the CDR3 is TGCGCCAGCAGCCAAGATACGACGAGGGCGGGGGATGGCTACACCTTC.

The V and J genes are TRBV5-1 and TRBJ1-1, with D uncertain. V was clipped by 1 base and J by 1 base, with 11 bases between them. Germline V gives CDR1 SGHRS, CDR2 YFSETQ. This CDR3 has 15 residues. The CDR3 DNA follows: TGCGCCAGCAGCTTGTTCTACAGCAAGAACACTGAAGCTTTCTTT. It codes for CASSLFYSKNTEAFF.

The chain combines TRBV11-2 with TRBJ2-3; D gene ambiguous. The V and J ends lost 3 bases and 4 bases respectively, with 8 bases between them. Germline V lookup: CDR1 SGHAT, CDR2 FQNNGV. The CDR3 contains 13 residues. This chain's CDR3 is CASSFRVPDTQYF. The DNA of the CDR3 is TGTGCCAGCAGCTTTAGAGTCCCAGATACGCAGTATTTT.

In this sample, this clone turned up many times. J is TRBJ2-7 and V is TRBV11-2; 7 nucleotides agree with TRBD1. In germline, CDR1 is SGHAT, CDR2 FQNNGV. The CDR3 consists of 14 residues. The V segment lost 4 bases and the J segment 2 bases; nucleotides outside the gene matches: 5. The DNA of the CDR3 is TGTGCCAGCAGCTCTTACAGGGGTACCTACGAGCAGTACTTC. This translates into CASSSYRGTYEQYF.